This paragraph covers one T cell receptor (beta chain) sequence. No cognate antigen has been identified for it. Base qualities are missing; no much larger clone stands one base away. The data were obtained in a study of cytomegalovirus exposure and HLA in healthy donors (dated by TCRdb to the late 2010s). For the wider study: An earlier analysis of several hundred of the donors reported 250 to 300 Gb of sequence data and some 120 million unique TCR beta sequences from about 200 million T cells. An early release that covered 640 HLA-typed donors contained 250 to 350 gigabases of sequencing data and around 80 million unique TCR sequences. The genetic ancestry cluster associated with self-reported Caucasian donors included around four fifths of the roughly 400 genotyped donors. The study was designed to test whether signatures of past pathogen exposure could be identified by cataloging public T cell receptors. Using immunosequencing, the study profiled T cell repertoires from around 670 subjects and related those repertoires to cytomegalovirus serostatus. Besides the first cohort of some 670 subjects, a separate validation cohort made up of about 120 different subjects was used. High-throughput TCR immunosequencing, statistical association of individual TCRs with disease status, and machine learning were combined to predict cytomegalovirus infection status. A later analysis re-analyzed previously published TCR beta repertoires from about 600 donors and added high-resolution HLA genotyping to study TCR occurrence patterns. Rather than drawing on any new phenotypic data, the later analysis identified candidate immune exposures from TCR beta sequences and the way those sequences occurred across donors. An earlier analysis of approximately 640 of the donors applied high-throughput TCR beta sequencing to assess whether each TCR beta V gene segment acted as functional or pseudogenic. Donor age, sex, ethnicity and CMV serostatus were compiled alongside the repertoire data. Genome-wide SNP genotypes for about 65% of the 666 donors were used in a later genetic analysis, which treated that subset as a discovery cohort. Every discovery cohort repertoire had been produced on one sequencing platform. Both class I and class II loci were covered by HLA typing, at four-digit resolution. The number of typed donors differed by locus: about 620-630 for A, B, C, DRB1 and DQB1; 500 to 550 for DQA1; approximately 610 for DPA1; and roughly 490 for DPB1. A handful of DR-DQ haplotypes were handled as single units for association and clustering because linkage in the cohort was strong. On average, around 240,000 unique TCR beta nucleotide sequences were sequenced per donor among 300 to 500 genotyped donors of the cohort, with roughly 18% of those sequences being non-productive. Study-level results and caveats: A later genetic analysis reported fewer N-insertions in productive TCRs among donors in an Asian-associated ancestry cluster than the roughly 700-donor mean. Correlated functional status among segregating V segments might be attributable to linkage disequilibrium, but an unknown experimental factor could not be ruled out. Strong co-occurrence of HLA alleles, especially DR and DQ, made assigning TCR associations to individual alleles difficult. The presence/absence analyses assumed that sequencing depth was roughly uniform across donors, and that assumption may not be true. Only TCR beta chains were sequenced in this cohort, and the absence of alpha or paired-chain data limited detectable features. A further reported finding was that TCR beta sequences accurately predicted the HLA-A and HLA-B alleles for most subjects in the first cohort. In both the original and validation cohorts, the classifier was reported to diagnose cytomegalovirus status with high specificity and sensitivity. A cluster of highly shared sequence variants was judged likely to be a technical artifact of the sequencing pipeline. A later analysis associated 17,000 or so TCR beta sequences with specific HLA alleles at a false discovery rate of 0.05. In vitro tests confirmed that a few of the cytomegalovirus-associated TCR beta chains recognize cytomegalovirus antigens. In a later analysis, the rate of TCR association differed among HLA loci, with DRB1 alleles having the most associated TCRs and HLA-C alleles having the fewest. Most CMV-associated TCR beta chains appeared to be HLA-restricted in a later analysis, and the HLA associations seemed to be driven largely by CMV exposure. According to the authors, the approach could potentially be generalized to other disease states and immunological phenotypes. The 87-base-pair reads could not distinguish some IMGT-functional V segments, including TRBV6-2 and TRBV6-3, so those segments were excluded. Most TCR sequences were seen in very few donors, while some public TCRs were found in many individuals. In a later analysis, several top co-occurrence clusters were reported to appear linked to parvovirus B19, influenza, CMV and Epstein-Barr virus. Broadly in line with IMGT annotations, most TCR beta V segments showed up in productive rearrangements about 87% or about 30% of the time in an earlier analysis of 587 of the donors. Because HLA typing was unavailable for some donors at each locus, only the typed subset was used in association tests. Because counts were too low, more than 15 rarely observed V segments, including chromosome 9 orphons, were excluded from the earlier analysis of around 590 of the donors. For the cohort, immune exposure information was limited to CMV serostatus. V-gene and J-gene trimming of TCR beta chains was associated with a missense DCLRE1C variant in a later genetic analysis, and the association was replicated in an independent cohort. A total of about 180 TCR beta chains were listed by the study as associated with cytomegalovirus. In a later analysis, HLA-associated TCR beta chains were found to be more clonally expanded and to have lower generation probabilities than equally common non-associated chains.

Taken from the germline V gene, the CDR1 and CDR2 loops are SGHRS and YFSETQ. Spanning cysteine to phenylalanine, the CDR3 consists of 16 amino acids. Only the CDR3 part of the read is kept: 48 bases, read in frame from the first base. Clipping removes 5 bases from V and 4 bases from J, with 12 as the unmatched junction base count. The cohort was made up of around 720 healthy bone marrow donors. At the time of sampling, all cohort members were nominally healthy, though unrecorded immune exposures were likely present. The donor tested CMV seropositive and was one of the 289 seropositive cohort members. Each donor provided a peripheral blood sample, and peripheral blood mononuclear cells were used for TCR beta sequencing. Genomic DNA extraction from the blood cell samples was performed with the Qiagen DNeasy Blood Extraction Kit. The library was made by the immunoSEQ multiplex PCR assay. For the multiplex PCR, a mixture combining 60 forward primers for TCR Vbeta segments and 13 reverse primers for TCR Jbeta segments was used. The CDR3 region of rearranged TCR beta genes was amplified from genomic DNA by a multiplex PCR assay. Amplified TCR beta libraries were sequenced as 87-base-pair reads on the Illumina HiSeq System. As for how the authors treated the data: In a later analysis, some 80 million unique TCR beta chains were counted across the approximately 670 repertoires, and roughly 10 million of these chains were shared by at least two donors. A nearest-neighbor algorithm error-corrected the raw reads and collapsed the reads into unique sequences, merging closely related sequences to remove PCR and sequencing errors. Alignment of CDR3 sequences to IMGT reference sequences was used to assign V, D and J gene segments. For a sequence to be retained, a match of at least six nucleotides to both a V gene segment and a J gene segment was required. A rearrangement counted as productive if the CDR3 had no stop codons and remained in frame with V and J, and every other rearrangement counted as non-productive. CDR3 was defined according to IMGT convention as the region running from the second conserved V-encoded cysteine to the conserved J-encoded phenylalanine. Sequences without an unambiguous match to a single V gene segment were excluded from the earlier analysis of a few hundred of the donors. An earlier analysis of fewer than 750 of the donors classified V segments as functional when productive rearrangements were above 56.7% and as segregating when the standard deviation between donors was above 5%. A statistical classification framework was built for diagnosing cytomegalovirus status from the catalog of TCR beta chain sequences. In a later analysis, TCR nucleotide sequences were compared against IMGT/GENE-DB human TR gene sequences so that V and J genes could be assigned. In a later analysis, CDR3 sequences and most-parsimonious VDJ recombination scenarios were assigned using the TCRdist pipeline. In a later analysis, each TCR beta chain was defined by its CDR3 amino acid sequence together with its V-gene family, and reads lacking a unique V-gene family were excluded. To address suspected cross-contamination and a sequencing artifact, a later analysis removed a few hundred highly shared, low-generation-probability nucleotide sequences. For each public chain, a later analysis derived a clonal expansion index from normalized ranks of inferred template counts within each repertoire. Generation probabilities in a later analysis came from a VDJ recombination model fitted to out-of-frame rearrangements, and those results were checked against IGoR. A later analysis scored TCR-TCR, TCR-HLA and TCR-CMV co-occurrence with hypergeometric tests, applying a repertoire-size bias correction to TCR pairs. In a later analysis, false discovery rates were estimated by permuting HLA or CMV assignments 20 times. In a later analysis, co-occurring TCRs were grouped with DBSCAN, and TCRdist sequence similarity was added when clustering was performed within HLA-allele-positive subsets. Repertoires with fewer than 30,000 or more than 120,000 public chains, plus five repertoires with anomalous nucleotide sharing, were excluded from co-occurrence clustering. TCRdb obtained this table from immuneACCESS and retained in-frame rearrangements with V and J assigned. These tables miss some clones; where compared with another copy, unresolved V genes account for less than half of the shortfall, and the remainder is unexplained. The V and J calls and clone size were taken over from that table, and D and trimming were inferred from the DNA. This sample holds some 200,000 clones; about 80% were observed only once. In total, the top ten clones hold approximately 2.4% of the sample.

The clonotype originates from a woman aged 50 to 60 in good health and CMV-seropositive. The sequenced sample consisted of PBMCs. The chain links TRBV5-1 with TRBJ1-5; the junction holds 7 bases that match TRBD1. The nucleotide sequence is TGCGCCAGCAGAATGGGGCCCGGGACAGAGAATCAGCCCCAGCATTTT. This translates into CASRMGPGTENQPQHF.